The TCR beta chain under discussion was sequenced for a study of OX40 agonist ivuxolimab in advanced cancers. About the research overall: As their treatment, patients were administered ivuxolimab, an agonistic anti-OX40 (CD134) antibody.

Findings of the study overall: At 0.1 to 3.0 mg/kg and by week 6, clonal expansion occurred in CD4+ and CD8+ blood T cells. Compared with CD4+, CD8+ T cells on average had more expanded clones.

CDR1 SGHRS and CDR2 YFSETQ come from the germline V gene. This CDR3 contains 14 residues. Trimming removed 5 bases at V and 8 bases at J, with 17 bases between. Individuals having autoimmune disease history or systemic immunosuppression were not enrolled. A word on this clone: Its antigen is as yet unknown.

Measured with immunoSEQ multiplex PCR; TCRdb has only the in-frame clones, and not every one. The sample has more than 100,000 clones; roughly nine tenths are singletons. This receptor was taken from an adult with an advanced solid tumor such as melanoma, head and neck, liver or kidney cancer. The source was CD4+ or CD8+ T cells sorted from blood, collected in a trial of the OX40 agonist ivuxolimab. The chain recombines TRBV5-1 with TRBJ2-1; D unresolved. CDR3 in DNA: TGCGCCAGCAGTACAGATAATACAATGGATGAGCAGTTCTTC. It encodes CASSTDNTMDEQFF.